This record covers a single T cell receptor (beta chain). This sample is part of a study of blood T cell repertoires in COVID-19. Study context: Samples came from the United States, Italy and Spain, spanning acute and convalescent COVID-19. T cells, B-cell-depleted T cells, or PBMCs provided the cDNA or gDNA that served as material.

V shed 1 base, J shed 1 base, and the junction held 11 bases outside the gene matches. This CDR3 is 17 amino acids long. CDR1 is SGHNT and CDR2 is YYREEE in the germline V gene (reference sequence). Clones were sequenced by immunoSEQ multiplex PCR, and TCRdb holds only the in-frame ones, with some missing. The table includes roughly 120,000 clones, 70% to 85% detected once. The clonotype originates from a woman of 80 years or more with active or convalescent COVID-19. Sequencing input: peripheral blood. V is TRBV5-4 and J is TRBJ2-7; TRBD2 agrees at 7 bases. CDR3 DNA sequence: TGTGCCAGCAGCTTGCCGGGGGGAGCGGGGATATCCTACGAGCAGTACTTC. Its translation is CASSLPGGAGISYEQYF.